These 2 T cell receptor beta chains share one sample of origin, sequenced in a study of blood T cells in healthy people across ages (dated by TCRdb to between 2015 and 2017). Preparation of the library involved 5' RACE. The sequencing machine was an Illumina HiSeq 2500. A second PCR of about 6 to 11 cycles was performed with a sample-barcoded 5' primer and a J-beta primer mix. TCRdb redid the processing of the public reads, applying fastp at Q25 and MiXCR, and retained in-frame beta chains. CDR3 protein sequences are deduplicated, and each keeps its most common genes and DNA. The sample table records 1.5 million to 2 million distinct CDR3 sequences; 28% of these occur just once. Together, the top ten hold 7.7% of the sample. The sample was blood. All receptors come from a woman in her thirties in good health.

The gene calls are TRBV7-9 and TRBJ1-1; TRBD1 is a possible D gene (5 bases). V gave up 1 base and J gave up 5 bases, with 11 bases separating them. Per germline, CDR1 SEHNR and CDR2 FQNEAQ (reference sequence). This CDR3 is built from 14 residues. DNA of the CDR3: TGTGCCAGCAGCTTAGTCAGGGAGGGTACTGAAGCTTTCTTT. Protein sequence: CASSLVREGTEAFF.

The chain's CDR3 is CASSLGTALNTEAFF. CDR3 bases: TGCGCCAGCAGCTTGGGGACAGCCCTGAACACTGAAGCTTTCTTT. The V and J genes are TRBV5-1 and TRBJ1-1; perhaps TRBD1 as D (6 bases). Germline values: CDR1 SGHRS, CDR2 YFSETQ. Trimming removed 0 bases at V and 0 bases at J, with 9 bases between. This CDR3 is 15 amino acids long.